This T cell receptor (beta chain) was recorded in a study of control samples from healthy donors and cancer patients. Some clones are missing from TCRdb's copy, which holds only in-frame ones; the method was immunoSEQ multiplex PCR. The sample has 40,000 to 50,000 clones, about three quarters seen once. Germline V CDR1 and CDR2: SGHRS, YFSETQ. The CDR3 contains 15 residues. V gave up 4 bases and J gave up 2 bases, with 10 bases separating them. V is TRBV5-1 and J is TRBJ2-6; no definite D call. The sequenced material came from formalin-fixed, paraffin-embedded tissue. The TCR originated in a male donor with melanoma. As DNA, the CDR3 is TGCGCCAGCAGCGATCCGGGCGCTGGGGCCAACGTCCTGACTTTC. Its translation is CASSDPGAGANVLTF.